This TCR beta chain was captured in a study of Ad26.COV2.S vaccination and SARS-CoV-2 variants. Clones were read by immunoSEQ multiplex PCR, and TCRdb kept only the in-frame ones, dropping some. Of 300,000 to 400,000 clones in the sample, over 80% were seen once. CDR3 size: 17 residues. J gave up 3 bases and V 6 bases, and 12 bases lay outside the gene matches. CDR1 MDHEN and CDR2 SYDVKM come from the germline V gene. Treatment here: around 19 received Ad26.COV2.S at low or high dose, single or two shots; about 5 received placebo; per-sample allocation not given. Collection of the samples took place on day 63 after the first injection of vaccine or placebo.

The sequencing used peripheral blood, collected in a trial of Ad26.COV2.S vaccine versus placebo. The receptor was derived from a person aged 18-60 years who received the Ad26.COV2.S COVID-19 vaccine or a placebo. The V and J genes are TRBV28 and TRBJ1-4; 8 bases map to TRBD1. The DNA of the CDR3 is TGTGCCAGCAGCCGAGGGGGGGAGACAGGGGCTAATGAAAAACTGTTTTTT. Translating it yields CASSRGGETGANEKLFF.